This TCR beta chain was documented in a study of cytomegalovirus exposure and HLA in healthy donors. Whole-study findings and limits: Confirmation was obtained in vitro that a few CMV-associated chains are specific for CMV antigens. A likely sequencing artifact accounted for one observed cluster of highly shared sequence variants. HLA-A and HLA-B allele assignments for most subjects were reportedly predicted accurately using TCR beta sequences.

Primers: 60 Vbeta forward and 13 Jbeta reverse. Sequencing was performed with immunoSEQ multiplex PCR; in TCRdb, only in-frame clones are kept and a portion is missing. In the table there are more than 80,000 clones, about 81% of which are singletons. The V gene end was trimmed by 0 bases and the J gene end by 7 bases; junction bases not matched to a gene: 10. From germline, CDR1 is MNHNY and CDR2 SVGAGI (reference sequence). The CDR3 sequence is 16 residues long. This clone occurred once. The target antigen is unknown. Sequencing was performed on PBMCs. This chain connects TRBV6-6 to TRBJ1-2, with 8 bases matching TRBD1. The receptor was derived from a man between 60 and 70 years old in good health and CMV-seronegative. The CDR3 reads CASSYSSPDRGGGYTF. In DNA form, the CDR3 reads TGTGCCAGCAGTTACTCGTCCCCAGACAGGGGAGGTGGCTACACCTTC.